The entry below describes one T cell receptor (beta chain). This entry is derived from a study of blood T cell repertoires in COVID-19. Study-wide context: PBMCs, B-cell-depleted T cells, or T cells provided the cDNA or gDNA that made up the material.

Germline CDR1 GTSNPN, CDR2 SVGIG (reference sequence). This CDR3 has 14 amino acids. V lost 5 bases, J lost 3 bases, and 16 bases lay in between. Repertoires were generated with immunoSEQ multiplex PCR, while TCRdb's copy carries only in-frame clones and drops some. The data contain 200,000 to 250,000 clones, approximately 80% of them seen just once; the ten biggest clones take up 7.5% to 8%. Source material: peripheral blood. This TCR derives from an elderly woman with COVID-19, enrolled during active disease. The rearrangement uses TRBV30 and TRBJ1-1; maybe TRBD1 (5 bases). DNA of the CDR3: TGTGCCTGGGAGCCAGGGAATAGGTACACTGAAGCTTTCTTT. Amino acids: CAWEPGNRYTEAFF.